The 16 T cell receptor beta chains listed next were all sequenced from one sample in a study of blood T cell repertoires in COVID-19. Here immunoSEQ multiplex PCR was the method, and the copy in TCRdb shows in-frame clones only, minus some. The sample has hundreds of thousands of clones; 85% are singletons. The material sequenced was PBMCs or T cells enriched from blood (not recorded which). These receptor sequences come from a woman aged 50 to 65 who had recovered from COVID-19.

V usage is TRBV4-1 and J usage is TRBJ2-1, with D tentatively TRBD1 (6 bases). The CDR3 spans 16 residues. CDR1 is MGHRA and CDR2 is YSYEKL in the germline V gene. V lost 1 base and J lost 2, with 12 bases in between. In DNA, the CDR3 is TGCGCCAGCAGCCAAGCATACACAGGGCCCTACAATGAGCAGTTCTTC. Translating it yields CASSQAYTGPYNEQFF.

CDR3: CASSPRQGGNSPLHF. Here the CDR3 DNA reads TGTGCCAGCAGCCCTCGACAGGGCGGCAATTCACCCCTCCACTTT. The V call is TRBV14, the J call TRBJ1-6, with TRBD1 identical over 7 bases. Germline assignment: CDR1 SGHDN and CDR2 FVKESK. The CDR3 has 15 amino acids. Germline trimming cut 4 bases from V and 7 bases from J; bases unmatched to any gene: 7.

This sequence joins TRBV3-1 (or the pseudogene TRBV3-2) and TRBJ1-3; TRBD1 agrees at 9 bases. CDR1 is LGHDT and CDR2 is YNNKEL in the germline V gene (reference sequence). This CDR3 has 15 residues. Unmatched junction bases numbered 4, after V lost 4 bases and J lost 3 bases. CDR3 loop: CASSPDRGYGNTIYF. DNA for the CDR3: TGTGCCAGCAGCCCCGACAGGGGGTATGGAAACACCATATATTTT.

The rearrangement uses TRBV3-1 (or the pseudogene TRBV3-2) and TRBJ2-7, with D perhaps TRBD1 (5 bases). CDR1 is LGHDT and CDR2 is YNNKEL in the germline V gene (reference sequence). The V and J ends lost 1 base and 5 bases respectively, with 15 bases between them. The CDR3 is 15 residues long. The CDR3 nucleotides are TGTGCCAGCAGCCAAGGGCGGCAGGGTTATCACGAGCAGTACTTC. Its protein is CASSQGRQGYHEQYF.

The rearrangement joins TRBV30 to TRBJ2-1, with 8 bases lining up with TRBD2. The CDR3 covers 13 residues. Unmatched junction bases numbered 8, after V lost 4 bases and J lost 9 bases. Germline V gene data show CDR1 as GTSNPN and CDR2 as SVGIG (reference sequence). The CDR3 loop reads CAWNVAGSGEQFF. CDR3 bases: TGTGCCTGGAATGTAGCGGGATCAGGTGAGCAGTTCTTC.

V is TRBV5-4 and J is TRBJ1-1; maybe TRBD1 (6 bases). Trimming cost V 4 bases and J 5 bases, with 18 bases left between them. Germline V gene data show CDR1 as SGHNT and CDR2 as YYREEE (reference sequence). The CDR3 extends over 15 amino acids. CDR3: CASSRQVGGITEAFF. In nucleotides, the CDR3 is TGTGCCAGCAGCCGGCAGGTAGGGGGAATTACTGAAGCTTTCTTT.

This chain joins TRBV19 and TRBJ2-1; possibly TRBD1 for D (5 bases). CDR3 length: 13 amino acids. Germline assignment: CDR1 LNHDA and CDR2 SQIVND (reference sequence). Between the trimmed V and J ends, which lost 3 bases and 6 bases, there was a span of 9 bases. DNA for the CDR3: TGTGCCAGTAGTATGGCAGGGTTCAATGAGCAGTTCTTC. This gives the protein CASSMAGFNEQFF. Full variable domain (outside the CDR3, taken from reference TRBV19 and TRBJ2-1): DGGITQSPKYLFRKEGQNVTLSCEQNLNHDAMYWYRQDPGQGLRLIYYSQIVNDFQKGDIAEGYSVSREKKESFPLTVTSAQKNPTAFYLCASSMAGFNEQFFGPGTRLTVL.

This rearrangement joins TRBV7-6 to TRBJ2-7; TRBD2 aligns across 7 bases. The J segment lost 6 bases and the V segment lost 4 bases, leaving 12 bases of the junction unmatched. The germline V gene encodes CDR1 SGHVS and CDR2 FNYEAQ. This CDR3 contains 15 residues. Here the CDR3 reads CASSSLGGSGSEQYF. In DNA, the CDR3 is TGTGCCAGCAGCTCTCTGGGCGGGAGTGGGAGCGAGCAGTACTTC.

The V and J genes are TRBV11-1 and TRBJ1-4; TRBD1 agrees at 7 bases. V trimming: 5 bases; J trimming: 6 bases; junction bases outside the gene matches: 3. Germline CDR1 is SGHAT and CDR2 is FQDESV (reference sequence). This CDR3 has 13 amino acids. The CDR3 loop is CASSRDRDEKLFF. CDR3 sequence (DNA): TGTGCCAGCAGCCGGGACAGAGATGAAAAACTGTTTTTT.

The CDR3: CASSLQGSTGELFF. CDR3 nucleotide sequence: TGTGCCAGTAGTTTACAGGGGAGCACCGGGGAGCTGTTTTTT. The chain employs TRBV19 and TRBJ2-2; 7 bases align to TRBD1. This CDR3 region has 14 residues. With V trimmed by 5 bases and J by 4 bases, 4 bases remained unmatched. Per the germline V gene, CDR1 is LNHDA and CDR2 is SQIVND (reference sequence).

This chain joins TRBV11-2 and TRBJ1-1; D gene ambiguous. V shed 5 bases and J shed 2 bases, with 9 bases lying between them. The CDR3 runs to 13 residues. Germline assignment: CDR1 SGHAT and CDR2 FQNNGV. The CDR3, as DNA: TGTGCCAGCAGCAGGACTTTAAACACTGAAGCTTTCTTT. Protein sequence: CASSRTLNTEAFF.

The rearrangement uses TRBV7-2 and TRBJ1-2; 9 nucleotides agree with TRBD1. CDR3 length: 13 residues. Trimming at V came to 5 bases and at J to 8 bases, leaving 6 bases not matched to a gene. The germline CDR1 and CDR2 sequences are SGHTA and FQGNSA. In nucleotides, the CDR3 is TGTGCCAGCAGCACGATGGACAGGGGCGGCTACACCTTC. Amino acid sequence: CASSTMDRGGYTF.

The V call is TRBV28, the J call TRBJ2-5, with 14 bases aligning to TRBD2. This CDR3 spans 17 amino acids. CDR1 and CDR2 from the germline V gene are MDHEN and SYDVKM. V gave up 5 bases and J gave up 5 bases; unmatched junction bases: 10. The CDR3 is CASSEGTSGGGWETQYF. In DNA form, the CDR3 reads TGTGCCAGCAGTGAAGGGACTAGCGGGGGAGGGTGGGAGACCCAGTACTTC. The complete variable domain, with remaining parts taken from reference TRBV28 and TRBJ2-5, reads DVKVTQSSRYLVKRTGEKVFLECVQDMDHENMFWYRQDPGLGLRLIYFSYDVKMKEKGDIPEGYSVSREKKERFSLILESASTNQTSMYLCASSEGTSGGGWETQYFGPGTRLLVL.

V and J are TRBV29-1 and TRBJ1-2; maybe TRBD1 (5 bases). The CDR3 has 11 amino acids. Germline loops: CDR1 SQVTM, CDR2 ANQGSEA. Trimming removed 3 bases from V and 5 bases from J, with 7 bases in between. The CDR3 spells CSVDRDYGYTF. The DNA of the CDR3 is TGCAGCGTTGACAGGGATTATGGCTACACCTTC. The full variable domain, completed using reference TRBV29-1 and TRBJ1-2, is SAVISQKPSRDICQRGTSLTIQCQVDSQVTMMFWYRQQPGQSLTLIATANQGSEATYESGFVIDKFPISRPNLTFSTLTVSNMSPEDSSIYLCSVDRDYGYTFGSGTRLTVV.

The gene calls are TRBV4-2 and TRBJ1-4, with D unresolved. The CDR3 totals 16 residues. The V end lost 0 bases, the J end lost 5 bases, and 13 bases lay between the germline ends. Germline CDR1 and CDR2: LGHNA and YNFKEQ. The CDR3 DNA is TGTGCCAGCAGCCAAGATCGGGCAGCGGGAAATGAAAAACTGTTTTTT. It specifies CASSQDRAAGNEKLFF.

This clone was seen only a few times. The chain carries TRBV14 and TRBJ1-2; tentative D call: TRBD1 (6 bases). The V gene lost 5 bases and the J gene lost 6 bases, with 19 bases spanning the gap. Germline-derived CDR1 and CDR2 are SGHDN and FVKESK. This CDR3 is 15 amino acids long. The CDR3 nucleotides read TGTGCCAGCAGCGGTAATATTACAGGGTTACATGGCTACACCTTC. Translated: CASSGNITGLHGYTF.